The sequence of this T cell receptor beta chain was determined in a study of blood T cell repertoires in COVID-19. Study details: There were acute and convalescent COVID-19 samples, and they came from the United States, Italy and Spain. PBMCs, B-cell-depleted T cells, or T cells were the source of the cDNA or gDNA that made up the material.

V dropped 3 bases and J dropped 5; count of bases not matched to a gene: 9. From germline, CDR1 is LGHDT and CDR2 YNNKEL (reference sequence). The CDR3 is 15 amino acids. As processed by the authors: Estimation of nucleated cell counts relied on the amplification of reference gene primers. Profiled with immunoSEQ multiplex PCR; TCRdb holds only in-frame clones, not every one. The DNA was the basis for D and trimming; V, J and clone size are from that table. The table has about 200,000 clones, 80% seen once; the top ten hold 5.5% to 7%. The clonotype comes from a woman aged 70-85 years with acute or convalescent COVID-19. Sequencing was performed on peripheral blood. The rearrangement joins TRBV3-1 (or the pseudogene TRBV3-2) to TRBJ2-5; 7 bases map to TRBD1. CDR3 coding DNA: TGTGCCAGCAGCCACCCACAGACAGGGCCGGAGACCCAGTACTTC. It translates to CASSHPQTGPETQYF.